The clone carrying this T cell receptor beta chain was detected a few times. Its antigen remains unknown. This entry comes from a study of neurological immune-mediated disorders. Notes on the study in general: The absence of any CDR3 amino acid sequence shared by expanded clones across subjects suggests that repertoires were private in all groups.

The CDR3 is 11 amino acids. Germline CDR1 GTSNPN, CDR2 SVGIG (reference sequence). Each TCR transcript was tagged with a 10-nucleotide random UMI during 5'RACE. Over 180 million TCR-beta sequences from 15-18 subjects were obtained in each sequencing run. TCRdb itself ran the 5' RACE reads through MiXCR, one entry per CDR3 protein. The table includes 50,000 or so distinct CDR3 sequences, about 9.4% detected once. The unsorted libraries originated from 2 million PBMCs that had been stored at -80 C. Sequences were obtained from PBMCs. V is TRBV30 and J is TRBJ1-1; D possibly corresponds to TRBD1 (5 bases). The receptor comes from a woman between 35 and 50 years old with HTLV-1-associated myelopathy (HAM/TSP). CDR3 DNA sequence: TGTGCTGGTCAGGGGAACACTGAAGCTTTCTTT. Its protein product is CAGQGNTEAFF.